A selection of T cell receptor beta chains follows, all from one sample in a study of T-cell reconstitution after alpha-beta-depleted transplantation in children. TCRdb ran MiXCR on the PCR reads and lists one entry per CDR3 protein. The table lists more than 200,000 distinct CDR3 sequences, more than 20% of them singletons. Sequencing used PBMCs, mostly from graft donor cells, obtained 360 days after TCRalphabeta/CD19-depleted stem cell transplant. These receptors all stem from a female patient younger than 10 who had a stem cell transplant for congenital amegakaryocytic thrombocytopenia, so the T cells may come from the graft donor. Both conserved end residues are part of each CDR3. The D gene is left open where the match is weak. Clone size is given for some rows only: seen once, a few or many times, or a class if the clone is expanded.

CDR3 protein,CDR3 DNA,clone size,D gene,J gene,V gene
CASSHEGVSYNSPLHF,TGCGCCAGCAGCCACGAGGGGGTTTCCTATAATTCACCCCTCCACTTT,.,.,TRBJ1-6,TRBV5-1
CASSFLLTGVKETQYF,TGTGCCAGCAGCTTCCTACTGACAGGGGTAAAAGAGACCCAGTACTTC,.,TRBD1,TRBJ2-5,TRBV11-2
CASSTVQGSYEQYF,TGTGCCAGCAGCACCGTTCAGGGGTCCTACGAGCAGTACTTC,.,.,TRBJ2-7,TRBV7-2
CASSLAAANTGELFF,TGCGCCAGCAGCTTGGCGGCAGCGAACACCGGGGAGCTGTTTTTT,.,.,TRBJ2-2,TRBV5-1
CASSYDTGGDEQYF,TGTGCCAGCAGTTACGATACAGGGGGAGACGAGCAGTACTTC,.,TRBD1,TRBJ2-7,TRBV6-5
CASSYIPSVGTGEQYF,TGTGCCAGCAGTTACATCCCCTCGGTGGGGACGGGTGAGCAGTACTTC,once,.,TRBJ2-7,TRBV6-5
CASSLEAYSGNTIYF,TGTGCCAGCAGCTTGGAGGCTTACTCTGGAAACACCATATATTTT,.,.,TRBJ1-3,TRBV5-5
CSASSARGSETQYF,TGCAGTGCTAGTTCGGCTAGAGGCTCAGAGACCCAGTACTTC,many,.,TRBJ2-5,TRBV20-1
CASRRAGGPDTQYF,TGTGCCAGCAGAAGAGCGGGAGGGCCAGATACGCAGTATTTT,many,TRBD2,TRBJ2-3,TRBV6-2/TRBV6-3
CAISEAGRNQPQHF,TGTGCCATCAGTGAGGCGGGTCGCAATCAGCCCCAGCATTTT,few,.,TRBJ1-5,TRBV10-3
CSASGSGFEAFF,TGCAGTGCTAGCGGCTCGGGATTTGAAGCTTTCTTT,.,.,TRBJ1-1,TRBV20-1
CASIFGGLTEAFF,TGTGCCAGCATCTTTGGGGGCCTGACTGAAGCTTTCTTT,.,.,TRBJ1-1,TRBV7-2
CASSQEDIAGANEQYF,TGTGCCAGCAGCCAAGAGGATATAGCGGGAGCCAACGAGCAGTACTTC,.,TRBD2,TRBJ2-7,TRBV4-2
CASSSRLAGETQYF,TGCGCCAGCAGCTCGCGGCTAGCTGGGGAGACCCAGTACTTC,few,.,TRBJ2-5,TRBV5-1